Listed below are T cell receptor beta chains from one sample, sequenced in a study of naive and memory T cell subsets. TCRdb itself ran the UMI-ligation and nested PCR reads through MiXCR, one entry per CDR3 protein. In the table there are roughly 100,000 distinct CDR3 sequences, roughly 15% of which are singletons. The sequenced sample was naive CD8+ T cells from blood. The receptors stem from a human donor in good health. Each CDR3 is given with its conserved first and last residue. A D gene is named only where the DNA matches it firmly. Some rows mark clone size as missing; the rest say once, few, many or name a class of expanded clone.

d_call	clone_size	v_call	j_call	cdr3_nt	cdr3_aa
NA	NA	TRBV7-6	TRBJ2-7	TGTGCCAGCAGCTTAGGCGGAGGGCCCGAGCAGTACTTC	CASSLGGGPEQYF
NA	NA	TRBV11-2	TRBJ1-1	TGTGCCAGCAGCTTTGACGGGGCTGAAGCTTTCTTT	CASSFDGAEAFF
NA	NA	TRBV12-3/TRBV12-4	TRBJ1-2	TGTGCCAGCAGTTTGGGTCGTGGGGAGGTCTATGGCTACACCTTC	CASSLGRGEVYGYTF
NA	NA	TRBV2	TRBJ2-2	TGTGCCAGATCCTCAGGAGCGAACACCGGGGAGCTGTTTTTT	CARSSGANTGELFF
NA	few	TRBV28	TRBJ1-1	TGTGCCAGCAGGGGGTCGGGATACTACACTGAAGCTTTCTTT	CASRGSGYYTEAFF
TRBD1	NA	TRBV9	TRBJ2-3	TGTGCCAGCAGCAAACAGGGGGCTTCGCAGTATTTT	CASSKQGASQYF
TRBD2	few	TRBV4-1	TRBJ2-1	TGCGCCAGCAGCCGGTCTAGCGGTGTTAATGAGCAGTTCTTC	CASSRSSGVNEQFF
NA	few	TRBV27	TRBJ2-5	TGTGCCAGCAGTTTATTCGGCCAAGAGACCCAGTACTTC	CASSLFGQETQYF
TRBD1	few	TRBV28	TRBJ2-7	TGTGCCAGCAGTTTCCTCCCCAACACAGGGGGCCGGTACGAGCAGTACTTC	CASSFLPNTGGRYEQYF
NA	NA	TRBV6-1	TRBJ2-7	TGTGCCAGCGGACTCTACGAGCAGTACTTC	CASGLYEQYF
NA	few	TRBV11-2	TRBJ1-6	TGTGCCAGCAGCCTAGGGGTGGGCAGGGTGGATTCACCCCTCCACTTT	CASSLGVGRVDSPLHF
NA	many	TRBV30	TRBJ2-1	TGTGCCTGGAGTTGGGAACCCAGCTCCTACAATGAGCAGTTCTTC	CAWSWEPSSYNEQFF
NA	NA	TRBV10-3	TRBJ2-7	TGTGCCATCATGGACAGTGATATGACCTACGAGCAGTACTTC	CAIMDSDMTYEQYF
TRBD2	NA	TRBV10-3	TRBJ2-4	TGTGCCATCAAAGGTGGGGAGGGCATTCAGTACTTC	CAIKGGEGIQYF
TRBD1	NA	TRBV28	TRBJ1-2	TGTGCCAGCAGTTTTTCCGGGACAGGGCATGGCTACACCTTC	CASSFSGTGHGYTF